This T cell receptor beta chain stems from a study of immune cell composition in non-small cell lung cancer. Some clones are missing from TCRdb's copy, which holds only in-frame ones; the method was immunoSEQ multiplex PCR. The table lists several thousand clones, 78% of them singletons. Note on this clone: Its antigen is currently unknown.

V dropped 2 bases and J dropped 8; count of bases not matched to a gene: 8. CDR1 SGHDN and CDR2 FVKESK come from the germline V gene. The CDR3 runs to 14 residues. Study-wide findings and caveats: Adenocarcinomas with higher top tumour-associated clone frequency had more reactive TILs. Squamous carcinomas (around 80%) more often had tumour-associated clones >0.5% than adenocarcinomas (around 33%). Lung squamous cell carcinoma tumours had significantly higher top 10 clone scores and productive clonality than lung adenocarcinoma.

The chain couples TRBV14 to TRBJ1-2; 7 bases are shared with TRBD1. The sequence was obtained from a human donor with non-small cell lung cancer. What was sequenced was lung tumor tissue. The CDR3 protein is CASSQTTGYGGYTF. In nucleotides, the CDR3 is TGTGCCAGCAGCCAAACGACAGGGTACGGCGGCTACACCTTC.